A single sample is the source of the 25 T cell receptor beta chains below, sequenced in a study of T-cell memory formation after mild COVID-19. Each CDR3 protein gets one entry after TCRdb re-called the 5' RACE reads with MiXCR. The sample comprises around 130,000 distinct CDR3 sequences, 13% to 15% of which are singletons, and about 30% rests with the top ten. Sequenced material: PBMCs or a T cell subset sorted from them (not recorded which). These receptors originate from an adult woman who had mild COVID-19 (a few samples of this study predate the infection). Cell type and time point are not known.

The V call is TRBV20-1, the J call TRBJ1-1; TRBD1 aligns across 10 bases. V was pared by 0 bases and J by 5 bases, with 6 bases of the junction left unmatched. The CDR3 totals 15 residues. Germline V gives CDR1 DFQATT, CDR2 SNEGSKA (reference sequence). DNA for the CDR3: TGCAGTGCTAGAGACGAGACAGGGGGCAAAACTGAAGCTTTCTTT. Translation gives CSARDETGGKTEAFF.

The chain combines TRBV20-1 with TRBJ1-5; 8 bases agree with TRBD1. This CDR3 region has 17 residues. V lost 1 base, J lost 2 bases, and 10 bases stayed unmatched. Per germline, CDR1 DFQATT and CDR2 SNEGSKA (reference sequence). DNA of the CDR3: TGCAGTGCTAGAGTTTTGGACAGGGAGAGGGGCAATCAGCCCCAGCATTTT. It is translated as CSARVLDRERGNQPQHF.

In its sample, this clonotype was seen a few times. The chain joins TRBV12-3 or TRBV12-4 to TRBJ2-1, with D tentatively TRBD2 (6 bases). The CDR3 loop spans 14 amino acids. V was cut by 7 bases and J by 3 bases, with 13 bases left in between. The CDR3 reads CASTERGNYNEQFF. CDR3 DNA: TGTGCCAGCACCGAACGGGGGAACTACAATGAGCAGTTCTTC.

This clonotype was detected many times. The CDR3 DNA is TGTGCCACCTCTAACGGGTACAAAAACATTCAGTACTTC. Translating it yields CATSNGYKNIQYF. The chain couples TRBV7-8 to TRBJ2-4; D not certain. The V and J ends lost 10 bases and 3 bases respectively, with 13 bases between them. This CDR3 has 13 residues. Per the germline V gene, CDR1 is SGHVS and CDR2 is FQNEAQ. Looking up the rest from reference TRBV7-8 and TRBJ2-4 gives the full variable domain: GAGVSQSPRYKVAKRGQDVALRCDPISGHVSLFWYQQALGQGPEFLTYFQNEAQLDKSGLPSDRFFAERPEGSVSTLKIQRTQQEDSAVYLCATSNGYKNIQYFGAGTRLSVL.

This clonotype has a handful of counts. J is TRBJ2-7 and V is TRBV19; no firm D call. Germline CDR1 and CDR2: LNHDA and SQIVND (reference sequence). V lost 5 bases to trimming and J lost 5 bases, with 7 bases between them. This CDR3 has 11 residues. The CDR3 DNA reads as TGTGCCAGTAGTCTATTCGACGAGCAGTACTTC. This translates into CASSLFDEQYF.

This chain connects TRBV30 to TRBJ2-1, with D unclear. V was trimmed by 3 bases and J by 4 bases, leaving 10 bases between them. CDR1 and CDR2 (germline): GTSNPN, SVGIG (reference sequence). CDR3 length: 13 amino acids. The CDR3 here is CAWSPDNYNEQFF. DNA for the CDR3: TGTGCCTGGAGCCCCGACAATTACAATGAGCAGTTCTTC.

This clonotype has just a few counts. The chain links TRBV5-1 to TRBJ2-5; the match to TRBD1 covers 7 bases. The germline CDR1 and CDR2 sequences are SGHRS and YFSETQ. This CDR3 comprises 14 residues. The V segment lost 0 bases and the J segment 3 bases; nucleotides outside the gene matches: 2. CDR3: CASSLAQGEETQYF. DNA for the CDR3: TGCGCCAGCAGCTTGGCCCAGGGGGAAGAGACCCAGTACTTC.

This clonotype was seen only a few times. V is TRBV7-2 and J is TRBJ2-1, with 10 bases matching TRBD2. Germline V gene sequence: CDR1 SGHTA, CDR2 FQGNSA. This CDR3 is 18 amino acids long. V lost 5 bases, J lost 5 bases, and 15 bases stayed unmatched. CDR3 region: CASSPSPRRLAGDNEQFF. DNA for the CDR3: TGTGCCAGCAGCCCCTCCCCCCGCCGCCTAGCGGGAGACAATGAGCAGTTCTTC.

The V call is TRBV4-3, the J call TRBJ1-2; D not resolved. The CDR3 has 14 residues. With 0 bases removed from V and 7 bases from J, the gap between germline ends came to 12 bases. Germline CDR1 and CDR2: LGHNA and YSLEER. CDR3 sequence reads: CASSQDQVGFGYTF. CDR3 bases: TGCGCCAGCAGCCAAGATCAGGTCGGGTTTGGCTACACCTTC.

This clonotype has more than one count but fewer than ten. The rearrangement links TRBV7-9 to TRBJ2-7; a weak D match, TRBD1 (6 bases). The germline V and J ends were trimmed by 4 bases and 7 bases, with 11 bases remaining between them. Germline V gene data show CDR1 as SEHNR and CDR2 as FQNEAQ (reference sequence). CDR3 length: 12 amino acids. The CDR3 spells CASSSGTMEQYF. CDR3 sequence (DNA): TGTGCCAGCAGCTCCGGGACAATGGAGCAGTACTTC.

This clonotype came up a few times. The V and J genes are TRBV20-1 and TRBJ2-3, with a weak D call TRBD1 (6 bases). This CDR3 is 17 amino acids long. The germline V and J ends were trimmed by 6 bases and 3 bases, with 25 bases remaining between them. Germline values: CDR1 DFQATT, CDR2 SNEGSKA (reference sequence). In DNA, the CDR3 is TGCAGTGCCGAACACAACAGGGCGGCAGAGTATACAGATACGCAGTATTTT. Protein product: CSAEHNRAAEYTDTQYF.

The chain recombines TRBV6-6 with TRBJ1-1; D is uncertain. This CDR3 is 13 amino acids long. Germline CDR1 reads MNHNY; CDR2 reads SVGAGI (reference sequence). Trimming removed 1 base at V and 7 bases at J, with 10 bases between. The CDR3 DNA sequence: TGTGCCAGCAGTTACTATTCAGGACTTGAAGCTTTCTTT. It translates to CASSYYSGLEAFF.

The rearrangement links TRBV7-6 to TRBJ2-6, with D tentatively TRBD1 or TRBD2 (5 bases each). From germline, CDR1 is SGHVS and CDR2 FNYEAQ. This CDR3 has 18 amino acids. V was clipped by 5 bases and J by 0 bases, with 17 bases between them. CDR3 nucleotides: TGTGCCAGCAGCCCCAGCCAGGGACCCTCCTCTGGGGCCAACGTCCTGACTTTC. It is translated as CASSPSQGPSSGANVLTF.

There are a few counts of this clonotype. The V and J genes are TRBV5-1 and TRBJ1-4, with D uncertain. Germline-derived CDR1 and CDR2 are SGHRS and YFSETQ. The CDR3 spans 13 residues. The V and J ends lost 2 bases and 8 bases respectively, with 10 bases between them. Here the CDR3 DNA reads TGCGCCAGCAGCTTAAGGATTGGGGAAAAACTGTTTTTT. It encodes CASSLRIGEKLFF.

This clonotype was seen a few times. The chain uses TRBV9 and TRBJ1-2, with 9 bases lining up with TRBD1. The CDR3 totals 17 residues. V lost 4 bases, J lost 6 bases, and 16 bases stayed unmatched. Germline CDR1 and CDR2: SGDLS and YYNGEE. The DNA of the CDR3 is TGTGCCAGCAGCCCCCGGGACAGGGAGGCACTCCGCCATGGCTACACCTTC. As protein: CASSPRDREALRHGYTF.

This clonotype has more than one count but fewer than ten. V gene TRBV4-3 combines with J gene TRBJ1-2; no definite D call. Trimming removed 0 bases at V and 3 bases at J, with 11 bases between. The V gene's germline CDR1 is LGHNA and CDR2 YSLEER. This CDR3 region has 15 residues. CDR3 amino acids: CASSQDLVTYYGYTF. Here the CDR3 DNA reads TGCGCCAGCAGCCAAGATCTAGTGACTTACTATGGCTACACCTTC.

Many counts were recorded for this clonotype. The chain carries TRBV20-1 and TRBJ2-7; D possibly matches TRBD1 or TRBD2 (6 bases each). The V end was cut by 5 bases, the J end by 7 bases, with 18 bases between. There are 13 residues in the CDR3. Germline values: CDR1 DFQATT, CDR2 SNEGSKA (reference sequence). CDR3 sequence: CSAWTADGGEQYF. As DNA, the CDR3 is TGCAGTGCTTGGACAGCCGATGGGGGGGAGCAGTACTTC.

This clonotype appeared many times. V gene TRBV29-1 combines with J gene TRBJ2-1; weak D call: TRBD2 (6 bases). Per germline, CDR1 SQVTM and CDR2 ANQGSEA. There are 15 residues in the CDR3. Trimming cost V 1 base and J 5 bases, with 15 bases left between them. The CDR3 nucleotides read TGCAGCGTTGAAGGGACTACGCCTGGTGACAATGAGCAGTTCTTC. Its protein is CSVEGTTPGDNEQFF.

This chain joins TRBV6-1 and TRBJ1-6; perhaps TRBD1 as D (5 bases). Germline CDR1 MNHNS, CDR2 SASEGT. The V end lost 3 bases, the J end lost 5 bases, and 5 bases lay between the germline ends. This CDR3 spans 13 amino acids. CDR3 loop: CASSEGDNSPLHF. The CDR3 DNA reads TGTGCCAGCAGTGAGGGGGATAATTCACCCCTCCACTTT.

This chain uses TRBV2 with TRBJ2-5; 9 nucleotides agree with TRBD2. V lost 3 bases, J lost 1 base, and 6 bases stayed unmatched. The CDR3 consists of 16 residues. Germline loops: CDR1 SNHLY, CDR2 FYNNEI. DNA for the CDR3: TGTGCCAGCAGTGAGACTAGCGGAGGGGGCCAAGAGACCCAGTACTTC. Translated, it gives CASSETSGGGQETQYF.

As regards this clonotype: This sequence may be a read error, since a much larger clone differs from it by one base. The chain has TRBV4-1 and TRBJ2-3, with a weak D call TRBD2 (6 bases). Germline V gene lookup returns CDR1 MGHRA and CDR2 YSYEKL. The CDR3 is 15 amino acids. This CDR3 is CASRQEVGRTDTQYF. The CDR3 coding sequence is TGCGCCAGCAGACAAGAGGTGGGGAGGACAGATACGCAGTATTTT.

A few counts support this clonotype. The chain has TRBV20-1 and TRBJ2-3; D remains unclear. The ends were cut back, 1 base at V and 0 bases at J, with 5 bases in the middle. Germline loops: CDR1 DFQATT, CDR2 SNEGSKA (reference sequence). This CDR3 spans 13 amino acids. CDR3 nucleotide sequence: TGCAGTGCTAGAGCTCGGAGCACAGATACGCAGTATTTT. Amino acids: CSARARSTDTQYF.

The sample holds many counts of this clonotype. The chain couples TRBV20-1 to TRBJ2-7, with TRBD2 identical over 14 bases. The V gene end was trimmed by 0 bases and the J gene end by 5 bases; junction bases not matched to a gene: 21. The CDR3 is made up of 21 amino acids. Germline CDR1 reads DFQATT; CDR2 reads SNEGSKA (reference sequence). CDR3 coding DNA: TGCAGTGCTAGAGATCCGAGGATCGGGACTAGCGGGAGAACATCGTCCCACGAGCAGTACTTC. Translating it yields CSARDPRIGTSGRTSSHEQYF.

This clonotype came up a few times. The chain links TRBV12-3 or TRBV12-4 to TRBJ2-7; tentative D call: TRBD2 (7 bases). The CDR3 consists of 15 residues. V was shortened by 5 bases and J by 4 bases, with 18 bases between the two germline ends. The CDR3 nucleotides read TGTGCCAGCAGTGTCCCGGCGGGGGCGGGGTACGAGCAGTACTTC. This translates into CASSVPAGAGYEQYF.

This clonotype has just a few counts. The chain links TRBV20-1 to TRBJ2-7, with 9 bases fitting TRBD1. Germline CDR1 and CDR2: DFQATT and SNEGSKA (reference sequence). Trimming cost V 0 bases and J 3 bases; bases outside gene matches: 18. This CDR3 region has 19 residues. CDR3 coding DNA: TGCAGTGCTAGAGAAACCGGGACAGGGCTTGGGTTGCAAGTCTACGAGCAGTACTTC. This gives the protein CSARETGTGLGLQVYEQYF.